A selection of T cell receptor beta chains follows, all from one sample in a study of monozygotic twins with inflammatory bowel disease. TCRdb reworked the 5' RACE reads into one entry per CDR3 protein, no DNA. The table for this sample gives 110,000 or so distinct CDR3 sequences. The sequencing input was blood. All receptors come from a human donor with ulcerative colitis or Crohn's disease, or a healthy co-twin of an affected twin (not recorded which). CDR3s include the opening cysteine and the closing phenylalanine or tryptophan.

J,V,CDR3
TRBJ1-1,TRBV4-2,CASSQDADSHTEAFF
TRBJ1-4,TRBV2,CASSEMGFDEKLFF
TRBJ1-2,TRBV28,CASRAAGTPSYGYTF
TRBJ2-1,TRBV7-3,CASSIGQNNEQFF
TRBJ2-1,TRBV28,CASSFRGGLNNEQFF
TRBJ2-4,TRBV7-9,CASSPRTGENIQYF
TRBJ2-1,TRBV7-8,CASSLSTGGPGEQFF
TRBJ2-3,TRBV29-1,CSVVAGGSTDTQYF
TRBJ1-4,TRBV5-1,CASSLRGPDRGNEKLFF
TRBJ2-3,TRBV7-3,CASSPLPPGYSTLEDTQYF
TRBJ2-7,TRBV12-5,CASGLGRTDSFSYEQYF
TRBJ2-5,TRBV5-1,CASSLPSGGQETQYF
TRBJ1-1,TRBV4-2,CASSQGDRNTEAFF
TRBJ2-7,TRBV15,CATSDRQGNYEQYF
TRBJ1-5,TRBV24-1,CATRDTSPGYTNQPQHF
TRBJ1-6,TRBV7-6,CASSLEEVNSPLHF
TRBJ2-7,TRBV20-1,CSASRDSGAVEQYF
TRBJ1-4,TRBV7-6,CASSLRSATGEKLFF
TRBJ2-7,TRBV6-5,CASRARAGEDYEQYF
TRBJ2-1,TRBV27,CASSLLAGSYNEQFF
TRBJ1-5,TRBV7-2,CASSSGIGSNQPQHF
TRBJ2-1,TRBV7-6,CASSLRSGREGVYNEQFF
TRBJ1-5,TRBV29-1,CSVVGTPNQPQHF
TRBJ2-7,TRBV7-8,CASSWTPDSYEQYF
TRBJ1-4,TRBV12-3/TRBV12-4,CASSYGDGGLNEKLFF
TRBJ1-6,TRBV12-3/TRBV12-4,CASSFDEVTGPLHF
TRBJ2-7,TRBV29-1,CSASIGLVPAYEQYF
TRBJ2-1,TRBV4-1,CASSRGLAALNEQFF
TRBJ1-4,TRBV12-3/TRBV12-4,CASSSRGSNEKLFF
TRBJ2-5,TRBV12-3/TRBV12-4,CASSLFAEETQYF
TRBJ1-5,TRBV14,CASSHNGQPQHF
TRBJ2-7,TRBV7-9,CASSLEQGYDEQYF
TRBJ1-1,TRBV20-1,CSARPDRNTEAFF
TRBJ2-7,TRBV7-9,CASSLDRSYEQYF
TRBJ2-1,TRBV4-1,CASSRESSDYNEQFF